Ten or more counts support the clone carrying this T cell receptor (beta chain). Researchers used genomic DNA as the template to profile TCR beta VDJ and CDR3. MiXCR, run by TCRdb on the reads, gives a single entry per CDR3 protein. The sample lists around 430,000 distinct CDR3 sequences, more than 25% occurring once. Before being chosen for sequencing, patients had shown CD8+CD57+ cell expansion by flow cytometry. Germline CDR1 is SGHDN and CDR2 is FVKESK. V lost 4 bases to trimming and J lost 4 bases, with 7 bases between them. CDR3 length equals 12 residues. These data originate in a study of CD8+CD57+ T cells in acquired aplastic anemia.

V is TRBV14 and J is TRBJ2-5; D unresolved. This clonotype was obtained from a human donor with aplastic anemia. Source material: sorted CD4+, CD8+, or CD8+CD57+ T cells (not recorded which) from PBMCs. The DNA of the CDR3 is TGTGCCAGCAGCCCCGTCGCAGAGACCCAGTACTTC. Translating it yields CASSPVAETQYF.